This is a list of T cell receptor beta chains from one sample in a study of shared clonotypes between healthy human individuals. TCRdb's table, derived via immunoSEQ multiplex PCR, lists solely in-frame clones and lacks some. This sample has approximately 2.1 million clones, with roughly 93% found just once. Material for sequencing was naive CD4+ T cells from PBMCs. The receptors here all came from a man aged 18 to 29 in good health. Some clones in this sample may be carry-over from other donors' samples. Both conserved end residues are part of each CDR3. D genes are given only for firm matches. Rows give clone size only sometimes, using once, few, many, or a class for an expanded clone.

clone_size,j_call,v_call,d_call,cdr3_aa,cdr3_nt
-,TRBJ2-3,TRBV5-1,-,CASSMTSSTDTQYF,TGCGCCAGCAGCATGACCTCAAGCACAGATACGCAGTATTTT
once,TRBJ2-3,TRBV6-5,-,CATSFPGTDTQYF,TGTGCCACCTCGTTTCCAGGGACAGATACGCAGTATTTT
-,TRBJ1-5,TRBV27,-,CGSAIGGKQPQHF,TGTGGAAGCGCCATTGGGGGGAAACAGCCCCAGCATTTT
-,TRBJ2-3,TRBV29-1,TRBD1,CSLKGQGKADTQYF,TGCAGCCTGAAGGGACAGGGTAAAGCAGATACGCAGTATTTT
-,TRBJ1-4,TRBV5-4,-,CASSLGGGRGVGEKLFF,TGTGCCAGCAGCTTGGGGGGCGGCAGGGGAGTCGGTGAAAAACTGTTTTTT
-,TRBJ2-5,TRBV15,-,CATSRALGETQYF,TGTGCCACCAGCAGGGCCTTGGGGGAGACCCAGTACTTC
-,TRBJ1-1,TRBV25-1,-,CASSEGGRGNTEAFF,TGTGCCAGCAGTGAAGGGGGGAGGGGAAACACTGAAGCTTTCTTT
-,TRBJ2-1,TRBV7-3,TRBD2,CASSLRLADLGEQFF,TGTGCCAGCAGCTTACGACTAGCGGACTTGGGGGAGCAGTTCTTC
-,TRBJ2-1,TRBV19,-,CASSLQTGGEQFF,TGTGCCAGTAGTTTGCAGACCGGGGGTGAGCAGTTCTTC
-,TRBJ1-5,TRBV30,-,CAWSLGGNQPQHF,TGTGCCTGGAGTCTGGGGGGCAATCAGCCCCAGCATTTT
-,TRBJ2-1,TRBV7-9,-,CASSLQAGRNEQFF,TGTGCCAGCAGCTTACAGGCGGGTAGAAATGAGCAGTTCTTC
-,TRBJ1-4,TRBV5-4,-,CASSKINEKLFF,TGTGCCAGCAGCAAAATTAATGAAAAACTGTTTTTT
-,TRBJ2-1,TRBV5-1,-,CASRVAGRNNEQFF,TGCGCCAGCAGGGTGGCGGGGAGAAACAATGAGCAGTTCTTC
-,TRBJ2-3,TRBV18,-,CASSPDSGTQYF,TGTGCCAGCTCCCCTGATTCGGGTACGCAGTATTTT
-,TRBJ2-1,TRBV15,-,CATSRDGGMYNEQFF,TGTGCCACCAGCAGAGATGGCGGGATGTACAATGAGCAGTTCTTC
-,TRBJ1-2,TRBV9,TRBD1,CASSVDQGAAGYTF,TGTGCCAGCAGCGTAGATCAGGGGGCCGCTGGCTACACCTTC
-,TRBJ1-3,TRBV28,-,CASSLVSSGNTIYF,TGTGCCAGCAGCCTAGTTTCATCCGGAAACACCATATATTTT
-,TRBJ1-2,TRBV6-6,-,CASSYAVGAGPSGYTF,TGTGCCAGCAGTTACGCTGTTGGGGCAGGCCCCTCCGGCTACACCTTC
-,TRBJ2-7,TRBV11-2,-,CASSLSGYEQYF,TGTGCCAGCAGCCTATCGGGTTACGAGCAGTACTTC
-,TRBJ2-7,TRBV28,-,CASSSRNPTYEQYF,TGTGCCAGCAGTTCTCGAAACCCTACCTACGAGCAGTACTTC
-,TRBJ1-6,TRBV28,-,CASSTPGIGNSPLHF,TGTGCCAGCAGTACCCCGGGCATCGGTAATTCACCCCTCCACTTT
-,TRBJ2-7,TRBV15,-,CATSRARTSYEQYF,TGTGCCACCAGCAGAGCTAGGACTTCTTACGAGCAGTACTTC
-,TRBJ1-3,TRBV5-1,-,CASSLVGAGNTIYF,TGCGCCAGCAGCTTGGTGGGGGCTGGAAACACCATATATTTT
-,TRBJ2-1,TRBV5-1,TRBD2,CASSRAGVSYNEQFF,TGCGCCAGCAGCCGAGCGGGAGTGAGCTACAATGAGCAGTTCTTC
-,TRBJ1-2,TRBV5-1,-,CASSLDGGYTF,TGCGCCAGCAGCCTTGACGGTGGCTACACCTTC
-,TRBJ1-1,TRBV18,TRBD1,CASSRGTGGNTEAFF,TGTGCCAGCTCACGAGGGACAGGGGGTAACACTGAAGCTTTCTTT
-,TRBJ2-7,TRBV4-2,TRBD2,CASRQAAGEVYEQYF,TGTGCCAGCAGACAAGCTGCGGGAGAGGTATACGAGCAGTACTTC
few,TRBJ1-1,TRBV5-1,-,CATSGQPDTEAFF,TGCGCCACCTCCGGACAGCCGGACACTGAAGCTTTCTTT
-,TRBJ1-4,TRBV4-1,-,CASSRRDGPTNEKLFF,TGCGCCAGCAGTCGCCGGGACGGCCCAACTAATGAAAAACTGTTTTTT
-,TRBJ2-7,TRBV5-6,-,CASSLSSYEQYF,TGTGCCAGCAGCTTGTCTTCTTACGAGCAGTACTTC
-,TRBJ1-4,TRBV7-6,TRBD1,CASSLSGAAGGNEKLFF,TGTGCCAGCAGCTTAAGTGGCGCGGCAGGGGGTAATGAAAAACTGTTTTTT
-,TRBJ2-1,TRBV29-1,TRBD2,CSVIAGAAYNEQFF,TGCAGCGTGATAGCGGGAGCGGCCTACAATGAGCAGTTCTTC
once,TRBJ2-5,TRBV6-1,-,CASSWDNRQETQYF,TGTGCCAGCAGTTGGGACAATCGCCAAGAGACCCAGTACTTC
-,TRBJ2-7,TRBV7-2,-,CASSLTGFAYEQYF,TGTGCCAGCAGCTTAACGGGTTTTGCCTACGAGCAGTACTTC
-,TRBJ1-1,TRBV5-1,-,CASSPARGDTEAFF,TGCGCCAGCAGCCCTGCGCGGGGGGACACTGAAGCTTTCTTT
-,TRBJ2-1,TRBV7-9,-,CASCPAGYNEQFF,TGTGCCAGCTGTCCCGCCGGGTACAATGAGCAGTTCTTC
once,TRBJ2-7,TRBV11-2,-,CASSFSNKQRDTYEQYF,TGTGCCAGCAGCTTCTCTAACAAGCAACGGGACACCTACGAGCAGTACTTC
-,TRBJ1-2,TRBV6-5,-,CASRRGGNYGYTF,TGTGCCAGCAGGCGGGGCGGGAACTATGGCTACACCTTC
-,TRBJ2-5,TRBV9,TRBD2,CASSVVRGNGETQYF,TGTGCCAGCAGCGTAGTGCGGGGGAACGGAGAGACCCAGTACTTC
-,TRBJ2-1,TRBV7-3,-,CASSLRASTYNEQFF,TGTGCCAGCAGCTTAAGGGCCAGCACTTACAATGAGCAGTTCTTC
once,TRBJ2-1,TRBV11-2,-,CASRLVGRISVDEQFF,TGTGCCAGCCGGTTAGTAGGGCGGATAAGCGTGGATGAGCAGTTCTTC
-,TRBJ2-3,TRBV5-1,TRBD2,CASSTGELAGSTDTQYF,TGCGCCAGCAGCACTGGGGAACTAGCGGGGAGCACAGATACGCAGTATTTT
once,TRBJ1-6,TRBV5-1,TRBD1,CASSSRGLYNSPLHF,TGCGCCAGCAGCTCCAGGGGGCTCTATAATTCACCCCTCCACTTT
-,TRBJ2-3,TRBV5-5,-,CASSLRAPPPISTDTQYF,TGTGCCAGCAGCTTGAGGGCCCCACCACCGATTAGCACAGATACGCAGTATTTT
-,TRBJ1-1,TRBV9,-,CASSVGHWNTEAFF,TGTGCCAGCAGCGTCGGACACTGGAACACTGAAGCTTTCTTT
-,TRBJ2-7,TRBV9,-,CASNPGRGHQTYEQYF,TGTGCCAGCAATCCAGGACGGGGACATCAAACCTACGAGCAGTACTTC
-,TRBJ2-5,TRBV5-6,-,CASSSDLHYQETQYF,TGTGCCAGCAGCTCGGACTTACATTACCAAGAGACCCAGTACTTC
-,TRBJ2-7,TRBV28,-,CASTGGRAGEQYF,TGTGCCAGCACGGGGGGCAGGGCGGGCGAGCAGTACTTC
-,TRBJ2-3,TRBV4-3,-,CASSQDWQGNTDTQYF,TGCGCCAGCAGCCAAGATTGGCAGGGGAACACAGATACGCAGTATTTT
-,TRBJ1-4,TRBV5-5,-,CASGVRATNEKLFF,TGTGCCAGCGGAGTAAGGGCAACTAATGAAAAACTGTTTTTT
-,TRBJ2-1,TRBV4-2,TRBD2,CASSQGGTSGSDEQFF,TGTGCCAGCAGCCAGGGAGGGACTAGCGGGAGCGATGAGCAGTTCTTC
-,TRBJ2-7,TRBV7-2,-,CASSLIGSEQYF,TGTGCCAGCAGCTTAATCGGTAGCGAGCAGTACTTC
-,TRBJ1-3,TRBV5-1,-,CASSFGVTGNTIYF,TGCGCCAGCAGCTTTGGGGTCACTGGAAACACCATATATTTT
-,TRBJ2-2,TRBV11-2,-,CASSLVGGSNTGELFF,TGTGCCAGCAGCTTAGTCGGGGGCTCGAACACCGGGGAGCTGTTTTTT